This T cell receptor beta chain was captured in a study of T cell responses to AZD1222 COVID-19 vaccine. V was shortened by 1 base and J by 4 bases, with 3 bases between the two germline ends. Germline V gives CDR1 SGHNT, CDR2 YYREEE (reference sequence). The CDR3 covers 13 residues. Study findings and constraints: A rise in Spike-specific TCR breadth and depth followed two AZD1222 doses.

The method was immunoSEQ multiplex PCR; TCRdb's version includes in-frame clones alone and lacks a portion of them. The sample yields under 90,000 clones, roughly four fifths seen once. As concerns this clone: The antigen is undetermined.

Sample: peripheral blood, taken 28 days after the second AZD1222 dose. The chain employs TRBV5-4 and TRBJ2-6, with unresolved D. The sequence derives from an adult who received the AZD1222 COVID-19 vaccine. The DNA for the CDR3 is TGTGCCAGCAGCTTGACGGGGGCCAACGTCCTGACTTTC. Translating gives CASSLTGANVLTF.